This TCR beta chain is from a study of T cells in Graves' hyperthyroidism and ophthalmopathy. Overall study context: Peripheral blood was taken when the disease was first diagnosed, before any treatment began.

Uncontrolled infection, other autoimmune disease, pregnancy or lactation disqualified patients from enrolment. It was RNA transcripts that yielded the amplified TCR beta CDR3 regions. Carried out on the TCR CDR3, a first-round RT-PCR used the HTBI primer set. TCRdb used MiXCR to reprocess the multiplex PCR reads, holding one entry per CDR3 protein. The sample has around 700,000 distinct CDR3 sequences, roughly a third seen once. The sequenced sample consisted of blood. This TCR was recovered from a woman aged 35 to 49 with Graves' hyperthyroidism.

The CDR3 sequence is CSAGQGGNQPQHF. CDR3 nucleotide sequence: TGCAGTGCCGGGCAGGGTGGCAATCAGCCCCAGCATTTT. The chain has TRBV20-1 and TRBJ1-5, with D perhaps TRBD1 (5 bases). The CDR3 totals 13 residues. Trimming removed 6 bases at V and 2 bases at J, with 11 bases between. Germline CDR1 and CDR2: DFQATT and SNEGSKA (reference sequence).